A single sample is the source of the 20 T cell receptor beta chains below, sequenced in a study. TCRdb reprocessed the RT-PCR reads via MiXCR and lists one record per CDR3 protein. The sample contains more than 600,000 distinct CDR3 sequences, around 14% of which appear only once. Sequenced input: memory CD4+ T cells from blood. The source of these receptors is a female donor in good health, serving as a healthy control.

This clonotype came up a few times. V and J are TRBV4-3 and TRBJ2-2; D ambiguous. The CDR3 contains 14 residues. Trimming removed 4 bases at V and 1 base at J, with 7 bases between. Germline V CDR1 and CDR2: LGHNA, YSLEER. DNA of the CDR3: TGCGCCAGCAGCCCTCCTTTGAACACCGGGGAGCTGTTTTTT. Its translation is CASSPPLNTGELFF.

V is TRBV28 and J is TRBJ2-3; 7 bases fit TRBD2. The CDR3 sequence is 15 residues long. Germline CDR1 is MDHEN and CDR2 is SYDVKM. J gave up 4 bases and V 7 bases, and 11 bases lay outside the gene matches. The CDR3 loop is CASKGGSSSPDTQYF. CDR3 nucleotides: TGTGCCAGCAAGGGCGGGAGCTCGTCCCCAGATACGCAGTATTTT.

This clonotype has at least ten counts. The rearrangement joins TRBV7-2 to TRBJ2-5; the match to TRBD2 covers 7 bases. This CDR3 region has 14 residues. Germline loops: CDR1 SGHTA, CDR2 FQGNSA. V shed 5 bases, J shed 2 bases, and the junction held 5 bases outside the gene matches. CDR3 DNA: TGTGCCAGCAGCCCACTGGGACTACAAGAGACCCAGTACTTC. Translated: CASSPLGLQETQYF.

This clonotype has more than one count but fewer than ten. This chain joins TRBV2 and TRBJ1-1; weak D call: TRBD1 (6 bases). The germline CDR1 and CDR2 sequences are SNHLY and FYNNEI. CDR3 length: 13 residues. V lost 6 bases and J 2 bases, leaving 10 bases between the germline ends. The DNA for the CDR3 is TGTGCCAGCAGGCGGGACACTAACACTGAAGCTTTCTTT. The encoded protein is CASRRDTNTEAFF.

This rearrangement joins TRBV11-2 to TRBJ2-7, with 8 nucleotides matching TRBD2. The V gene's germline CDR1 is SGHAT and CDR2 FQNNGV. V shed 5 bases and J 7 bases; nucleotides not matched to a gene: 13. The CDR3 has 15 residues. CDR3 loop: CASSPAWRGAFEQYF. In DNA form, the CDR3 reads TGTGCCAGCAGCCCAGCGTGGCGGGGGGCTTTTGAGCAGTACTTC.

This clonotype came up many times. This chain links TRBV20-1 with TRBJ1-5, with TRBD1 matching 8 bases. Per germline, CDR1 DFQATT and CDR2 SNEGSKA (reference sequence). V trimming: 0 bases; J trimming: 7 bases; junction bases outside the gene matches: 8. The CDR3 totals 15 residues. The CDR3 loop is CSARDPGGDGQPQHF. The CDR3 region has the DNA TGCAGTGCTAGAGATCCAGGGGGCGATGGACAGCCCCAGCATTTT.

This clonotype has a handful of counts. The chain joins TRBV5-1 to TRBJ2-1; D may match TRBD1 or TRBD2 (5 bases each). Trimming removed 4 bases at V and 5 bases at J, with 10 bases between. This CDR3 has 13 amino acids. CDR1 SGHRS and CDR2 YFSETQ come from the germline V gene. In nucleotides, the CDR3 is TGCGCCAGCAGCCAGGGAGATAACAATGAGCAGTTCTTC. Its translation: CASSQGDNNEQFF.

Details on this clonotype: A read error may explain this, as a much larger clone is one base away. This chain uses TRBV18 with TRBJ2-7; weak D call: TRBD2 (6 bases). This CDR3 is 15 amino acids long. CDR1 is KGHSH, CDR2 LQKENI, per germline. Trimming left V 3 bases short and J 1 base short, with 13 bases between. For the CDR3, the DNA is TGTGCCAGCTCACCTGGACCAGCGGGTTCCTACGAGCAGTACTTC. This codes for CASSPGPAGSYEQYF.

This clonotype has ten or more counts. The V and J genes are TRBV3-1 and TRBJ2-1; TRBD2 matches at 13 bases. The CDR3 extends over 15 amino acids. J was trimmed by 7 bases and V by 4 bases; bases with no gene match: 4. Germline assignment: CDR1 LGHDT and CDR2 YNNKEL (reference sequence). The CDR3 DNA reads TGTGCCAGCAGCCCGGGACTAGCGGGGACTAATGAGCAGTTCTTC. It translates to CASSPGLAGTNEQFF.

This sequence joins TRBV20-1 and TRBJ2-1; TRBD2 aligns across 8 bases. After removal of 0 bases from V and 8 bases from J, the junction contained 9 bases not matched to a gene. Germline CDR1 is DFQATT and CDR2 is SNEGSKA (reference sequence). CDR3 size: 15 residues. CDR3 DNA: TGCAGTGCTAGAGATTCCCCGGGGGGGGACGATGAGCAGTTCTTC. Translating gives CSARDSPGGDDEQFF.

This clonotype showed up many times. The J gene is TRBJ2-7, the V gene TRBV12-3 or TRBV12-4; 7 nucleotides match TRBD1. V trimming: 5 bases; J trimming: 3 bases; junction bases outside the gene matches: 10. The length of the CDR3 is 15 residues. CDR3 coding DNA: TGTGCCAGCAGTCCGAGGGACAGACTAAGCTACGAGCAGTACTTC. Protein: CASSPRDRLSYEQYF.

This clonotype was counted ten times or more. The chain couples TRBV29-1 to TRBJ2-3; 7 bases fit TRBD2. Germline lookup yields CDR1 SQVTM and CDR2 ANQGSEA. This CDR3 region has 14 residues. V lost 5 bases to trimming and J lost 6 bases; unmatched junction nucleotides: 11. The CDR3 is CSVSLAVMSDTQYF. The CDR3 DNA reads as TGCAGCGTTTCTCTAGCGGTCATGTCGGATACGCAGTATTTT.

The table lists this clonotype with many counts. CDR3 bases: TGTGCCAGCAGCTCGGGACGGAGCACAGATACGCAGTATTTT. Amino acids: CASSSGRSTDTQYF. The V call is TRBV7-2, the J call TRBJ2-3; possibly TRBD1 or TRBD2 for D (5 bases each). The length of the CDR3 is 14 residues. The germline CDR1 and CDR2 sequences are SGHTA and FQGNSA. Deletions cut 4 bases from V and 0 bases from J, with 8 bases between.

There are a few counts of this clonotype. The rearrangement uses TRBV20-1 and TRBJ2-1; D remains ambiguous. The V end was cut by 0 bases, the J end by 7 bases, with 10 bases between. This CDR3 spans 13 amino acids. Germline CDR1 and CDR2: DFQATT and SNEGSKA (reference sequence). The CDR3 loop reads CSAREWLRNEQFF. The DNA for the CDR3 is TGCAGTGCTAGAGAGTGGCTTCGGAATGAGCAGTTCTTC.

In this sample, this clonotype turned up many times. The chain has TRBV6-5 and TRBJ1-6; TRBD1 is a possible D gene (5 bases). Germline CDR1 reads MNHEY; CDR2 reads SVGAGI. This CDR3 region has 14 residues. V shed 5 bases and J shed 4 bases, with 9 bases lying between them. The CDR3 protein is CASSRQRYNSPLHF. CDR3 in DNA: TGTGCCAGCAGTCGACAGCGATATAATTCACCCCTCCACTTT.

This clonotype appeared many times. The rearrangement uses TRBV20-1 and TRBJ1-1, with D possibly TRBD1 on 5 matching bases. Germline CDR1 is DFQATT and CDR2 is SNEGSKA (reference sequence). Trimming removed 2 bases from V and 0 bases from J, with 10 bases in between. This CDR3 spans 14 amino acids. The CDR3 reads CSARNRLMNTEAFF. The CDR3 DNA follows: TGCAGTGCTAGAAACAGGCTAATGAACACTGAAGCTTTCTTT.

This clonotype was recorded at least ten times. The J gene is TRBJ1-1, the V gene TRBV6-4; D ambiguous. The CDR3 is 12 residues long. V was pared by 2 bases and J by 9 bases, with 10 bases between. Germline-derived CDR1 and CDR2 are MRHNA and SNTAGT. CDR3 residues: CASSDGISKAFF. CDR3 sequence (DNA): TGTGCCAGCAGTGACGGAATCTCAAAAGCTTTCTTT.

CDR3 sequence (DNA): TGCAGTGCTAGAGCAGGGGTAAACTATGGCTACACCTTC. Translated, it gives CSARAGVNYGYTF. V gene TRBV20-1 combines with J gene TRBJ1-2, with a possible D match to TRBD1 (6 bases). V lost 1 base and J 2 bases, leaving 8 bases between the germline ends. Germline V lookup: CDR1 DFQATT, CDR2 SNEGSKA (reference sequence). The CDR3 totals 13 residues.

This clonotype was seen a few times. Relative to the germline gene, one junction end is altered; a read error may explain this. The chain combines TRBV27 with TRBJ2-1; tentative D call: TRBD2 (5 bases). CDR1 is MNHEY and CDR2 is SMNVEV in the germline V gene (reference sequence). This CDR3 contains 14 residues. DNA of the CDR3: TGTGCCAGCAGTTTAATTGTGGGAGTAGGTTTCTTGATCTTC. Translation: CASSLIVGVGFLIF.

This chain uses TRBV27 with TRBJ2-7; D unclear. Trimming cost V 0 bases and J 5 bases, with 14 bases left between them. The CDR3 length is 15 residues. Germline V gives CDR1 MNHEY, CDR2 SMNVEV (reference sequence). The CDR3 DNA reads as TGTGCCAGCAGTTTATCCTCTTTCGCGGTCGACGAGCAGTACTTC. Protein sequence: CASSLSSFAVDEQYF.